The rows below give T cell receptor beta chains drawn from one sample of a study of CD8+ T cells in alopecia areata. Using immunoSEQ multiplex PCR, the repertoire was profiled, and TCRdb retains in-frame clones only, with some absent. Found here are 100,000 or so clones, 60% of them singletons; the top ten hold around 17%. Sequencing was performed on CD8+ T cells sorted from blood, taken at roughly week 58, from a patient treated with tofacitinib. Source of these receptors: a human donor with alopecia areata. Each CDR3 is given with its conserved first and last residue. A D gene is named only where the DNA matches it firmly. The size entry is marked missing in some rows and otherwise reads once, few, many or a size class.

J	V	D	size	CDR3	DNA
TRBJ1-2	TRBV19	NA	few	CASSIGADGYTF	TGTGCCAGTAGTATTGGCGCGGATGGCTACACCTTC
TRBJ2-2	TRBV19	NA	NA	CASSITGLPGELFF	TGTGCCAGTAGTATCACAGGGCTCCCCGGGGAGCTGTTTTTT
TRBJ1-2	TRBV7-6	NA	NA	CASSPAVTDPSKRGYTF	TGTGCCAGCAGCCCCGCGGTAACAGACCCTTCTAAGCGGGGCTACACCTTC
TRBJ1-5	TRBV19	NA	NA	CASSQRPPRGEGNQPQHF	TGTGCCAGTAGCCAACGCCCCCCGAGGGGAGAAGGCAATCAGCCCCAGCATTTT
TRBJ2-7	TRBV10-3	TRBD1	NA	CAISDPRDRGYEQYF	TGTGCCATCAGTGATCCCCGGGACAGGGGTTACGAGCAGTACTTC
TRBJ2-3	TRBV19	NA	NA	CASTPLGTDTQYF	TGTGCCAGTACCCCCCTTGGGACAGATACGCAGTATTTT
TRBJ1-6	TRBV30	NA	NA	CAWSSEGVGKDSPLHF	TGTGCCTGGAGTTCAGAAGGGGTAGGGAAAGATTCACCCCTCCACTTT
TRBJ2-2	TRBV10-2	NA	once	CSSRLGSNTGELFF	TGCTCTAGTAGGTTGGGGTCGAACACCGGGGAGCTGTTTTTT
TRBJ2-7	TRBV6-1	TRBD2	NA	CASLGGMGEQYF	TGTGCCAGCTTGGGGGGGATGGGCGAGCAGTACTTC
TRBJ2-2	TRBV30	TRBD2	NA	CAWLGAGEPTGELFF	TGTGCCTGGTTAGGGGCGGGGGAACCCACCGGGGAGCTGTTTTTT
TRBJ2-1	TRBV14	TRBD2	NA	CASSLRGYSYNEQFF	TGTGCCAGCAGTCTGCGGGGGTACTCCTACAATGAGCAGTTCTTC
TRBJ1-2	TRBV27	NA	few	CASSLFWGNNNYGYTF	TGTGCCAGCAGTTTATTCTGGGGCAACAACAACTATGGCTACACCTTC
TRBJ1-1	TRBV29-1	NA	NA	CSGSRGEAFF	TGCAGCGGCTCTAGGGGTGAAGCTTTCTTT
TRBJ1-1	TRBV5-6	NA	NA	CASSQRMNTEAFF	TGTGCCAGCAGCCAACGGATGAACACTGAAGCTTTCTTT
TRBJ1-2	TRBV7-9	NA	once	CASSLTGRSSYGYTF	TGTGCCAGCAGCCTAACAGGGAGGAGTAGCTATGGCTACACCTTC
TRBJ2-2	TRBV5-6	NA	few	CASSSGANGELFF	TGTGCCAGCAGCTCAGGGGCGAACGGGGAGCTGTTTTTT
TRBJ1-3	TRBV6-5	NA	NA	CASSQSGLGGNTIYF	TGTGCCAGCAGTCAGTCGGGTTTGGGTGGAAACACCATATATTTT
TRBJ2-1	TRBV7-3	NA	NA	CASSFSGNEQFF	TGTGCCAGCAGCTTTTCAGGGAATGAGCAGTTCTTC
TRBJ2-5	TRBV5-4	NA	medium-sized	CASSLADTPGTQYF	TGTGCCAGCAGCTTGGCCGACACTCCGGGAACCCAGTACTTC
TRBJ1-1	TRBV5-1	NA	NA	CASSPHRSNTEAFF	TGCGCCAGCAGCCCACACCGCTCGAACACTGAAGCTTTCTTT
TRBJ2-7	TRBV10-3	NA	few	CAISDRVDEQYF	TGTGCCATCAGTGATAGGGTCGACGAGCAGTACTTC
TRBJ2-7	TRBV29-1	NA	few	CSVELQGPNEQYF	TGCAGCGTTGAGTTACAGGGTCCTAACGAGCAGTACTTC
TRBJ1-5	TRBV7-9	NA	NA	CASSPGTLNQPQHF	TGTGCCAGCAGCCCCGGGACACTCAATCAGCCCCAGCATTTT
TRBJ2-5	TRBV4-1	TRBD2	few	CASSQDPAGGGGETQYF	TGCGCCAGCAGCCAAGATCCAGCGGGGGGCGGTGGGGAGACCCAGTACTTC
TRBJ1-5	TRBV30	NA	few	CAWSVWADDSNQPQHF	TGTGCCTGGAGTGTGTGGGCGGACGATAGCAATCAGCCCCAGCATTTT
TRBJ2-2	TRBV19	TRBD1	few	CASSIWTGTGELFF	TGTGCCAGTAGTATTTGGACAGGGACCGGGGAGCTGTTTTTT
TRBJ2-2	TRBV6-1	TRBD1	few	CASSEGGRGPTGELFF	TGTGCCAGCAGTGAAGGGGGCAGGGGGCCAACCGGGGAGCTGTTTTTT
TRBJ2-4	TRBV7-2	NA	NA	CASSLVLAGLGNIQYF	TGTGCCAGCAGCTTAGTGTTGGCGGGGCTAGGGAACATTCAGTACTTC
TRBJ1-2	TRBV18	NA	NA	CASSPLYESGYTF	TGTGCCAGCTCCCCGCTTTATGAAAGTGGCTACACCTTC
TRBJ1-4	TRBV4-1	NA	NA	CASSQTVRYGQAEGEKLFF	TGCGCCAGCAGCCAAACTGTCCGATACGGTCAAGCAGAGGGTGAAAAACTGTTTTTT
TRBJ2-7	TRBV5-1	NA	once	CASSLGGTGYEQYF	TGCGCCAGCAGCTTGGGGGGCACAGGTTACGAGCAGTACTTC
TRBJ2-5	TRBV23-1	NA	NA	CASSQRGGAQYF	TGCGCCAGCAGTCAACGAGGGGGGGCCCAGTACTTC
TRBJ2-7	TRBV30	NA	NA	CAWNLGRQTPYEQYF	TGTGCCTGGAATCTGGGGCGGCAAACCCCCTACGAGCAGTACTTC
TRBJ2-7	TRBV11-2	NA	NA	CASSLVQANEQYF	TGTGCCAGCAGCTTAGTGCAAGCGAATGAGCAGTACTTC
TRBJ2-7	TRBV12-5	TRBD1	NA	CASGLHITTGGLTYEQYF	TGTGCTAGTGGTTTACACATAACAACAGGGGGTCTCACCTACGAGCAGTACTTC
TRBJ1-1	TRBV5-1	NA	NA	CASSLSGGNTEAFF	TGCGCCAGCAGCTTAAGCGGGGGGAACACTGAAGCTTTCTTT
TRBJ2-6	TRBV2	NA	few	CASRRGAGANVLTF	TGTGCCAGCAGGAGGGGAGCTGGGGCCAACGTCCTGACTTTC
TRBJ2-1	TRBV6-5	TRBD1	NA	CASSSQGTYNEQFF	TGTGCCAGCAGTTCACAGGGGACCTACAATGAGCAGTTCTTC
TRBJ2-7	TRBV28	TRBD2	NA	CASSFRTSGGGEQYF	TGTGCCAGCAGTTTCCGGACTAGCGGGGGTGGCGAGCAGTACTTC
TRBJ2-7	TRBV7-9	NA	NA	CASSLAQTGRYEQYF	TGTGCCAGCAGCTTAGCCCAAACGGGGCGGTACGAGCAGTACTTC
TRBJ2-7	TRBV27	TRBD2	NA	CASSLGTMRGGYEQYF	TGTGCCAGCAGTTTAGGTACCATGCGGGGGGGCTACGAGCAGTACTTC
TRBJ1-5	TRBV6-1	NA	NA	CASSEWGGASNQPQHF	TGTGCCAGCAGTGAATGGGGGGGCGCGAGCAATCAGCCCCAGCATTTT
TRBJ2-1	TRBV21-1	NA	few	CASSAFCGRGEFF	TGTGCCAGCAGTGCCTTTTGTGGCAGGGGGGAGTTCTTC
TRBJ2-7	TRBV29-1	NA	NA	CTAGSPYEQYF	TGCACCGCGGGCAGCCCCTACGAGCAGTACTTC
TRBJ1-2	TRBV11-2	TRBD1	NA	CASSLPGQGVTNYGYTF	TGTGCCAGCAGCTTACCGGGACAGGGGGTTACTAACTATGGCTACACCTTC